Shown below are 7 T cell receptor beta chains from a single sample sequenced in a study of blood T cells in healthy people across ages. Combining a sample-barcoded 5' primer with a J-beta primer mix, a second PCR ran for roughly 7 to 12 cycles. MiXCR, run by TCRdb on the 5' RACE reads, gives a single entry per CDR3 protein. The sample includes about 720,000 distinct CDR3 sequences, 20% to 25% seen only once; the top ten take around a fifth. The sample was blood. The receptors were gathered from a man between 70 and 80 years old in good health.

This chain connects TRBV29-1 to TRBJ1-1, with 7 bases that match TRBD1. Trimming took 1 base from V and 2 from J; bases not matched to a gene: 4. Per the germline V gene, CDR1 is SQVTM and CDR2 is ANQGSEA. This CDR3 region has 14 residues. The CDR3 coding sequence is TGCAGCGTTGAAGGGGGACAGCCTAACACTGAAGCTTTCTTT. Encoded protein: CSVEGGQPNTEAFF.

This clonotype occurred a few times. The CDR3 is CSAGTGGPLGNTIYF. CDR3 in DNA: TGCAGTGCTGGTACAGGGGGCCCCCTTGGAAACACCATATATTTT. This sequence joins TRBV20-1 and TRBJ1-3; TRBD1 aligns across 9 bases. With V trimmed by 5 bases and J by 3 bases, 8 bases remained unmatched. The CDR3 totals 15 residues. Germline-derived CDR1 and CDR2 are DFQATT and SNEGSKA (reference sequence).

The chain recombines TRBV20-1 with TRBJ2-7; D is perhaps TRBD1 (5 bases). With 6 bases removed from V and 0 bases from J, the gap between germline ends came to 18 bases. CDR3 length: 15 residues. The germline V gene has CDR1 DFQATT and CDR2 SNEGSKA (reference sequence). As DNA, the CDR3 is TGCAGTGCACAGTTTCCGAGACAGACCTCCTACGAGCAGTACTTC. Its translation is CSAQFPRQTSYEQYF.

The V call is TRBV6-5, the J call TRBJ1-4, with D perhaps TRBD1 (6 bases). The germline V and J ends were trimmed by 8 bases and 8 bases, with 18 bases remaining between them. CDR1 and CDR2 from the germline V gene are MNHEY and SVGAGI. The CDR3 length is 14 residues. This CDR3 is CASRRDTRGEKLFF. In nucleotides, the CDR3 is TGTGCCAGCCGACGGGACACCCGGGGAGAAAAACTGTTTTTT.

CDR3 region: CASSRWAPETQYF. CDR3 coding DNA: TGTGCCAGCAGTCGATGGGCGCCGGAGACCCAGTACTTC. The chain recombines TRBV12-3 or TRBV12-4 with TRBJ2-5, with unresolved D. V was shortened by 5 bases and J by 5 bases, with 12 bases between the two germline ends. CDR3 length: 13 amino acids.

This clonotype was found a few times. The genes are TRBV12-3 or TRBV12-4 and TRBJ2-7; 11 nucleotides line up with TRBD2. TRBJ2-5 explains the end of the DNA better; the J call may be wrong. The CDR3 sequence is 15 residues long. The CDR3 coding sequence is TGTGCCAGCAGTCGATTGACTAGCGGGATTCAGACCCAGTACTTC. It specifies CASSRLTSGIQTQYF.

This clonotype was counted ten times or more. The rearrangement links TRBV7-9 to TRBJ2-1, with D possibly being TRBD1 (6 bases). V lost 5 bases and J 8 bases, leaving 16 bases between the germline ends. There are 14 residues in the CDR3. The germline V gene encodes CDR1 SEHNR and CDR2 FQNEAQ (reference sequence). The CDR3 reads CASSLDTGHHEQFF. The CDR3 DNA is TGTGCCAGCAGCCTCGATACAGGGCACCATGAGCAGTTCTTC.